The rows below give T cell receptor beta chains drawn from one sample of a study of shared clonotypes between healthy human individuals. Produced via immunoSEQ multiplex PCR; TCRdb's table is partial and in-frame only. The table lists under 700,000 clones, roughly 96% of them singletons, with 0.095% to 0.14% in the top ten. The sequencing sample was made of naive CD8+ T cells sorted from blood. Receptor source: a woman in her thirties in good health. Each CDR3 is given with its conserved first and last residue. Fields, in order: D gene, J gene, clone size, V gene, CDR3 DNA, CDR3 protein. D genes are given only for firm matches. Size is stated for part of the rows, as once, few or many counts, or as a class when the clone is expanded.

NA	TRBJ2-7	NA	TRBV28	TGTGCCAGCAGAGTCGGCTCCTACGAGCAGTACTTC	CASRVGSYEQYF
NA	TRBJ1-5	NA	TRBV11-2	TGTGCCAGCAGCTTAGGATTTAGTCAGCCCCAGCATTTT	CASSLGFSQPQHF
NA	TRBJ2-6	once	TRBV19	TGTGCCAGTACAGGGGCTCCCTCTGGGGCCAACGTCCTGACTTTC	CASTGAPSGANVLTF
TRBD1	TRBJ1-2	NA	TRBV5-4	TGTGCCAGCAGCTTGTTTGGTGCAGGGGGTGGTTTTTTCACCTTC	CASSLFGAGGGFFTF
NA	TRBJ2-7	NA	TRBV2	TGTGCCAGCAGTGAAGGTCAGGGATACTACGAGCAGTACTTC	CASSEGQGYYEQYF
NA	TRBJ2-7	NA	TRBV5-6	TGTGCCAGCAGCTTGGGTTCGGGGATCTACTCCTACGAGCAGTACTTC	CASSLGSGIYSYEQYF
NA	TRBJ2-7	NA	TRBV29-1	TGCAGCGTTGACCTGGACGATAAGGGGCCCTACGAGCAGTACTTC	CSVDLDDKGPYEQYF
NA	TRBJ2-7	NA	TRBV9	TGTGCCAGCAGCGTAGCTCCGAGCTCCTACGAGCAGTACTTC	CASSVAPSSYEQYF
NA	TRBJ2-1	once	TRBV25-1	TGTGCCAGCAGTGAAAGGGGCGGCCCGCAGTTCTTC	CASSERGGPQFF
NA	TRBJ2-7	NA	TRBV4-1	TGCGCCAGCAGCCACGTGACAGGCTCCTACGAGCAGTACTTC	CASSHVTGSYEQYF
NA	TRBJ1-2	NA	TRBV10-2	TGCGCCAGCAGTGACGTGGGTAGGGGCTACACCTTC	CASSDVGRGYTF
NA	TRBJ2-7	NA	TRBV7-2	TGTGCCAGCAGCAGAGGGGACCTCTCCTACGAGCAGTACTTC	CASSRGDLSYEQYF
TRBD2	TRBJ2-7	NA	TRBV28	TGTGCCACCCGGGGGGACCTTTACGAGCAGTACTTC	CATRGDLYEQYF
NA	TRBJ1-5	NA	TRBV30	TGTGCCTGGAGTGCGGGGGTCCGTCAGCCCCAGCATTTT	CAWSAGVRQPQHF
TRBD1	TRBJ1-2	NA	TRBV19	TGTGCCAGTAGTACCCCCATCACGAGGGACAGTGCTGGAGGCTACACCTTC	CASSTPITRDSAGGYTF
NA	TRBJ2-3	NA	TRBV27	TGTGCCAGCAGTTTAAGTCTAGGTGCGCAGTATTTT	CASSLSLGAQYF
TRBD2	TRBJ2-5	NA	TRBV6-5	TGTGCCAGCAGCAGGACTAGCGGCCAAGAGACCCAGTACTTC	CASSRTSGQETQYF
NA	TRBJ2-5	once	TRBV4-2	TGTGCCAGCAGCCAAGAAGCCGGGGGCCAGGAGACCCAGTACTTC	CASSQEAGGQETQYF
NA	TRBJ2-5	NA	TRBV21-1	TGTGCCAGCAGCGTTCGTGAGACCCAGTACTTC	CASSVRETQYF
NA	TRBJ2-7	once	TRBV6-5	TGTGCCAGCAGCCCACTCCCTACTACAACCTACGAGCAGTACTTC	CASSPLPTTTYEQYF
NA	TRBJ2-2	NA	TRBV5-4	TGTGCCAGCAGCCCAACTGGGGTTTTCGGGAACACCGGGGAGCTGTTTTTT	CASSPTGVFGNTGELFF
NA	TRBJ2-3	once	TRBV27	TGTGCCAGCATTCCGAGCGGAAGCACAGATACGCAGTATTTT	CASIPSGSTDTQYF
NA	TRBJ2-1	NA	TRBV5-6	TGTGCCAGCAGCCCGATCGGGGAGCGATCCTTGTTCTTC	CASSPIGERSLFF
NA	TRBJ1-3	NA	TRBV11-2	TGTGCCAGCAGCTTAGCGATCGAGGGCACCGGAAACACCATATATTTT	CASSLAIEGTGNTIYF
TRBD2	TRBJ2-3	NA	TRBV2	TGTGCCAGCAGTGACCTAGCGGGAGGGGAAGATACGCAGTATTTT	CASSDLAGGEDTQYF
NA	TRBJ1-1	NA	TRBV28	TGTGCCAGCAGATGGCAAGGGCGTACTGAAGCTTTCTTT	CASRWQGRTEAFF
NA	TRBJ2-1	NA	TRBV18	TGTGCCAGCTCATCGAACGGCGGGAATGAGCAGTTCTTC	CASSSNGGNEQFF
NA	TRBJ2-1	NA	TRBV5-8	TGTGCCAGCAGTCCCCCCCGGGACCGCTCCTACAATGAGCAGTTCTTC	CASSPPRDRSYNEQFF
TRBD1	TRBJ2-5	NA	TRBV6-1	TGTGCCAGCAGAGGTAGACAGGGGTGGAAGACCCAGTACTTC	CASRGRQGWKTQYF
NA	TRBJ2-7	NA	TRBV11-2	TGTGCCAGCAGCTTAGGGCAAGCGGACCCCTACGAGCAGTACTTC	CASSLGQADPYEQYF
TRBD2	TRBJ2-3	NA	TRBV29-1	TGCAGCGTTGCCCCACTAGCGGGAGTTTTTACAGATACGCAGTATTTT	CSVAPLAGVFTDTQYF
NA	TRBJ2-7	NA	TRBV25-1	TGTGCCAGCAGTGAATATACCTACGAGCAGTACTTC	CASSEYTYEQYF
NA	TRBJ2-7	NA	TRBV2	TGTGCCAGCACCTCTCCGGGACGAGGCTACGAGCAGTACTTC	CASTSPGRGYEQYF
TRBD2	TRBJ2-5	NA	TRBV27	TGTGCCAGCAGCCCCTTAGCGGGCCCAAGACATCAAGAGACCCAGTACTTC	CASSPLAGPRHQETQYF
TRBD1	TRBJ1-3	NA	TRBV10-3	TGTGCCATCAGTGACGACAGGGAGGCGTTAAACACCATATATTTT	CAISDDREALNTIYF
NA	TRBJ1-5	NA	TRBV7-6	TGTGCCAGCAGCTTAGACCCCAATCAGCCCCAGCATTTT	CASSLDPNQPQHF
TRBD2	TRBJ2-5	NA	TRBV2	TGTGCCAGCAGTGCGGCTAGCGGGAGCCAACAAGAGACCCAGTACTTC	CASSAASGSQQETQYF
NA	TRBJ1-3	NA	TRBV5-4	TGTGCCAGCAGGATGGGCTCTGGAAACACCATATATTTT	CASRMGSGNTIYF
NA	TRBJ1-1	once	TRBV28	TGTGCCAGCAGAGGGACGGGGAGTTGGAACACTGAAGCTTTCTTT	CASRGTGSWNTEAFF
TRBD1	TRBJ1-4	few	TRBV7-3	TGTGCCAGCAGCTCAGGGACAGCAACTAATGAAAAACTGTTTTTT	CASSSGTATNEKLFF
NA	TRBJ1-1	NA	TRBV28	TGTGCCAGCTACACTGGCGGGTCTGAAGCTTTCTTT	CASYTGGSEAFF
TRBD2	TRBJ2-3	NA	TRBV10-3	TGTGCCATCCGAGTTGCTAGCGGGGCCACAGATACGCAGTATTTT	CAIRVASGATDTQYF
NA	TRBJ1-1	NA	TRBV5-1	TGCGCCAGCAGCCTCGACGACTATATTCGTGAAGCTTTCTTT	CASSLDDYIREAFF
NA	TRBJ1-5	NA	TRBV4-1	TGCGCCAGCAGCCTAGGGGGTTCGGGGAATCAGCCCCAGCATTTT	CASSLGGSGNQPQHF
NA	TRBJ1-1	NA	TRBV15	TGTGCCACCAGCAGAGAAAGGGACGGCGAAGCTTTCTTT	CATSRERDGEAFF
TRBD1	TRBJ2-7	NA	TRBV9	TGTGCCAGCAGCGTCGGGACAGGGGCCTACGAGCAGTACTTC	CASSVGTGAYEQYF
NA	TRBJ2-7	NA	TRBV6-1	TGTGCCAGCTTGGAAGGGGGAGGAGAGCAGTACTTC	CASLEGGGEQYF
TRBD2	TRBJ2-1	NA	TRBV11-2	TGTGCCAGCAGCTTGGAGACTAGCGTATTCTACAATGAGCAGTTCTTC	CASSLETSVFYNEQFF
NA	TRBJ2-3	once	TRBV28	TGTGCCAGCAGCCTATTAGGAGGGGACACAGATACGCAGTATTTT	CASSLLGGDTDTQYF
TRBD1	TRBJ2-7	once	TRBV5-4	TGTGCCAGCAGCTTGGGGACAGGGCTGGAAGAGCAGTACTTC	CASSLGTGLEEQYF
NA	TRBJ1-1	NA	TRBV30	TGTGCCTGGAGTGGACAGGCCTCGACTGAAGCTTTCTTT	CAWSGQASTEAFF
NA	TRBJ2-1	NA	TRBV4-2	TGTGCCAGCAGCCAAAGCCAGAGCGGAAGCTCCTACAATGAGCAGTTCTTC	CASSQSQSGSSYNEQFF
NA	TRBJ2-7	NA	TRBV7-9	TGTGCCAGCAGCCCGAGGGGGGCTACCTACGAGCAGTACTTC	CASSPRGATYEQYF
NA	TRBJ2-1	NA	TRBV28	TGTGCCAGCAGTCACCCCAGGACAGAAGGAACCGATGAGCAGTTCTTC	CASSHPRTEGTDEQFF